Below are 4 T cell receptor beta chains sequenced from a single sample in a study of blood T cell repertoires in COVID-19. Method: immunoSEQ multiplex PCR; TCRdb's copy keeps in-frame clones and lacks some. The sample holds 290,000 or so clones, roughly 89% seen once. The sample comprised PBMCs or T cells enriched from blood (not recorded which). The source of these receptors is a woman younger than 30 with acute COVID-19.

This chain links TRBV5-1 with TRBJ2-7, with 8 positions matching TRBD2. This CDR3 spans 17 amino acids. CDR1 and CDR2 from the germline V gene are SGHRS and YFSETQ. V shed 0 bases, J shed 3 bases, and the junction held 11 bases outside the gene matches. CDR3 nucleotide sequence: TGCGCCAGCAGCTTGGCGCCGGTAGCGGGAACGAGCTACGAGCAGTACTTC. This codes for CASSLAPVAGTSYEQYF.

J is TRBJ1-1 and V is TRBV28, with 7 bases identical to TRBD1. J lost 5 bases, V lost 5 bases, and 8 bases had no gene match. Per germline, CDR1 MDHEN and CDR2 SYDVKM. The CDR3 totals 14 residues. CDR3 nucleotides: TGTGCCAGCAGTCTCGACAGGGCTTTAACTGAAGCTTTCTTT. Its translation: CASSLDRALTEAFF.

The chain is built from TRBV9 and TRBJ2-1, with D possibly matching TRBD2 (6 bases). Trimming pared 3 bases from V and 9 bases from J, leaving 19 bases between. Germline CDR1 and CDR2: SGDLS and YYNGEE. CDR3 size: 15 residues. The CDR3 DNA is TGTGCCAGCAGCGCCGGGACTCCCCGAATAGCTGAGCAGTTCTTC. It is translated as CASSAGTPRIAEQFF.

This chain joins TRBV28 and TRBJ1-5, with TRBD1 matching over 7 bases. The ends lost 2 bases at V and 1 base at J; junction bases unmatched: 2. This CDR3 is 15 amino acids long. The germline V gene has CDR1 MDHEN and CDR2 SYDVKM. CDR3 sequence: CASSLGRGSNQPQHF. The CDR3 nucleotides read TGTGCCAGCAGTTTAGGCAGGGGGAGCAATCAGCCCCAGCATTTT.